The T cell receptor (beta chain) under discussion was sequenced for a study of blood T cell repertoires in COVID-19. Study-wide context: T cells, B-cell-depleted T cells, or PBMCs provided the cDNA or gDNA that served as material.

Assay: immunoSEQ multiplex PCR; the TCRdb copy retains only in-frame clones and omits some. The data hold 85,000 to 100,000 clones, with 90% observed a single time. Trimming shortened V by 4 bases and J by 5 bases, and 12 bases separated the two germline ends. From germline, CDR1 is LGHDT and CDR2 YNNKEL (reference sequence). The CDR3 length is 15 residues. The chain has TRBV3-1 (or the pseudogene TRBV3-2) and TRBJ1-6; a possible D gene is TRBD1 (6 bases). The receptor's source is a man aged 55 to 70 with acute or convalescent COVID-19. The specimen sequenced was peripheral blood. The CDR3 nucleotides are TGTGCCAGCAGCCTTCAGGGGAGGGATAATTCACCCCTCCACTTT. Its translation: CASSLQGRDNSPLHF.